This passage covers 18 T cell receptor beta chains from one sample sequenced in a study of control samples from healthy donors and cancer patients. Assay: immunoSEQ multiplex PCR; the TCRdb copy retains only in-frame clones and omits some. The profile shows 150,000 to 200,000 clones, 91% of them singletons. The specimen sequenced was blood. The receptor set was obtained from a woman aged 25 to 39 in good health.

The chain carries TRBV5-1 and TRBJ2-3; 9 bases are shared with TRBD2. Germline trimming cut 2 bases from V and 4 bases from J; bases unmatched to any gene: 2. Germline V gene sequence: CDR1 SGHRS, CDR2 YFSETQ. The CDR3 extends over 14 amino acids. The CDR3 region is CASSLAGGPDTQYF. Here the CDR3 DNA reads TGCGCCAGCAGCTTAGCGGGGGGCCCAGATACGCAGTATTTT. The full variable domain, with the rest looked up from reference TRBV5-1 and TRBJ2-3, is KAGVTQTPRYLIKTRGQQVTLSCSPISGHRSVSWYQQTPGQGLQFLFEYFSETQRNKGNFPGRFSGRQFSNSRSEMNVSTLELGDSALYLCASSLAGGPDTQYFGPGTRLTVL.

The V gene is TRBV28, the J gene TRBJ2-7; tentative D call: TRBD1 (6 bases). Germline CDR1 MDHEN, CDR2 SYDVKM. CDR3 size: 14 residues. V lost 7 bases to trimming and J lost 2 bases, with 15 bases between them. CDR3 in amino acids: CASNSRAGAYEQYF. CDR3 nucleotide sequence: TGTGCCAGCAATTCGAGGGCAGGGGCCTACGAGCAGTACTTC.

In its sample, this clone was seen a few times. The genes are TRBV18 and TRBJ1-3; D ambiguous. The germline V and J ends were trimmed by 5 bases and 0 bases, with 5 bases remaining between them. The CDR3 runs to 13 residues. Germline CDR1 is KGHSH and CDR2 is LQKENI. The CDR3 coding sequence is TGTGCCAGCTCATCAGACTCTGGAAACACCATATATTTT. The encoded protein is CASSSDSGNTIYF.

The V gene is TRBV12-5, the J gene TRBJ2-5; TRBD1 matches 7 bases. In germline, CDR1 is LGHNT, CDR2 FRNRAP. V dropped 6 bases and J dropped 3; count of bases not matched to a gene: 4. This CDR3 comprises 13 residues. The CDR3 loop is CASGPGQKETQYF. The CDR3 nucleotides are TGTGCTAGTGGCCCGGGACAGAAAGAGACCCAGTACTTC.

The V call is TRBV9, the J call TRBJ2-3; no clear D. Germline CDR1 reads SGDLS; CDR2 reads YYNGEE. The CDR3 has 13 residues. Between the trimmed V and J ends, which lost 1 base and 0 bases, there was a span of 3 bases. The CDR3 here is CASSVSSTDTQYF. CDR3 coding DNA: TGTGCCAGCAGCGTATCTAGCACAGATACGCAGTATTTT.

The chain has TRBV5-4 and TRBJ2-4, with D hard to call. The ends were cut back, 0 bases at V and 0 bases at J, with 16 bases in the middle. CDR1 is SGHNT, CDR2 YYREEE, per germline (reference sequence). The CDR3 runs to 18 residues. CDR3 residues: CASSLVPSKNLAKNIQYF. The CDR3 DNA is TGTGCCAGCAGCTTGGTTCCCAGCAAAAACCTAGCCAAAAACATTCAGTACTTC.

The V call is TRBV30, the J call TRBJ2-7; D is unclear. This CDR3 has 11 amino acids. V lost 5 bases, J lost 2 bases, and 7 bases lay in between. Germline assignment: CDR1 GTSNPN and CDR2 SVGIG (reference sequence). CDR3 DNA sequence: TGTGCCTGGGGACGGGCCTACGAGCAGTACTTC. Protein product: CAWGRAYEQYF.

The chain carries TRBV29-1 and TRBJ2-2; TRBD1 matches at 7 bases. The V segment lost 5 bases and the J segment 5 bases; nucleotides outside the gene matches: 8. Germline lookup yields CDR1 SQVTM and CDR2 ANQGSEA. The length of the CDR3 is 14 residues. CDR3: CSVSVGGRTGELFF. As DNA, the CDR3 is TGCAGCGTTAGTGTAGGGGGCCGAACCGGGGAGCTGTTTTTT.

The CDR3, as DNA: TGCGCCAGCAGGGACGGTAGCTCCTACGAGCAGTACTTC. It yields the protein CASRDGSSYEQYF. This chain uses TRBV5-1 with TRBJ2-7; D ambiguous. Trimming pared 5 bases from V and 0 bases from J, leaving 9 bases between. This CDR3 is built from 13 residues. CDR1 and CDR2 from the germline V gene are SGHRS and YFSETQ.

The chain employs TRBV28 and TRBJ2-3, with 8 positions matching TRBD1. This CDR3 contains 13 residues. The V gene end was trimmed by 5 bases and the J gene end by 4 bases; junction bases not matched to a gene: 2. The germline V gene encodes CDR1 MDHEN and CDR2 SYDVKM. CDR3 sequence: CASSPGGSDTQYF. CDR3 DNA: TGTGCCAGCAGTCCAGGGGGCTCAGATACGCAGTATTTT.

J is TRBJ2-7 and V is TRBV6-4, with 10 bases aligning to TRBD1. Germline V gene lookup returns CDR1 MRHNA and CDR2 SNTAGT. V gave up 1 base and J gave up 3 bases; unmatched junction bases: 0. This CDR3 has 14 amino acids. CDR3 in DNA: TGTGCCAGCAGTGACTGGGACAGGGGCTACGAGCAGTACTTC. Protein: CASSDWDRGYEQYF.

The chain carries TRBV5-1 and TRBJ2-3; 7 bases are a match to TRBD2. The CDR3 runs to 14 residues. The germline CDR1 and CDR2 sequences are SGHRS and YFSETQ. V lost 2 bases to trimming and J lost 4 bases; unmatched junction nucleotides: 4. The CDR3, as DNA: TGCGCCAGCAGCTTAGCGGGGAAATCAGATACGCAGTATTTT. Its protein product is CASSLAGKSDTQYF. The full variable domain, in which reference TRBV5-1 and TRBJ2-3 provide the parts outside the CDR3, is KAGVTQTPRYLIKTRGQQVTLSCSPISGHRSVSWYQQTPGQGLQFLFEYFSETQRNKGNFPGRFSGRQFSNSRSEMNVSTLELGDSALYLCASSLAGKSDTQYFGPGTRLTVL.

The chain links TRBV11-3 to TRBJ2-3; 8 nucleotides align to TRBD2. This CDR3 spans 14 amino acids. The V gene's germline CDR1 is SGHNT and CDR2 YENEEA. The junction had 7 bases not matched to a gene; V was cut back by 6 bases and J by 5 bases. CDR3 residues: CASRTGTRLDTQYF. Written as DNA, the CDR3 is TGTGCCAGCAGAACCGGGACTAGACTAGATACGCAGTATTTT.

The chain has TRBV15 and TRBJ2-3; D might be TRBD1 (5 bases). Trimming shortened V by 2 bases and J by 4 bases, and 10 bases separated the two germline ends. Germline loops: CDR1 LNHNV, CDR2 YYDKDF (reference sequence). The CDR3 contains 14 residues. The CDR3 DNA is TGTGCCACCAGCAGAAACATAGGGGCAGATACGCAGTATTTT. Amino acids: CATSRNIGADTQYF. The full variable domain, its missing parts supplied by reference TRBV15 and TRBJ2-3, is DAMVIQNPRYQVTQFGKPVTLSCSQTLNHNVMYWYQQKSSQAPKLLFHYYDKDFNNEADTPDNFQSRRPNTSFCFLDIRSPGLGDTAMYLCATSRNIGADTQYFGPGTRLTVL.

The chain links TRBV4-1 to TRBJ2-7; no definite D call. The CDR3 extends over 13 amino acids. Per germline, CDR1 MGHRA and CDR2 YSYEKL. Trimming removed 0 bases at V and 6 bases at J, with 9 bases between. CDR3 coding DNA: TGCGCCAGCAGCCAAGATCAGGTTGGCGAGCAGTACTTC. It encodes CASSQDQVGEQYF.

The J gene is TRBJ2-5, the V gene TRBV4-1; D call uncertain. The CDR3 is 13 residues long. V gave up 3 bases and J gave up 0 bases, with 5 bases separating them. Per germline, CDR1 MGHRA and CDR2 YSYEKL. CDR3: CASSQPNQETQYF. The CDR3, as DNA: TGCGCCAGCAGCCAGCCGAACCAAGAGACCCAGTACTTC.

The V and J genes are TRBV6-5 and TRBJ2-7, with D possibly TRBD2 on 5 matching bases. Looked up from germline, CDR1 is MNHEY and CDR2 is SVGAGI. This CDR3 has 15 amino acids. The V and J ends lost 0 bases and 4 bases respectively, with 13 bases between them. The CDR3 reads CASSYSSDLAYEQYF. The CDR3 DNA sequence: TGTGCCAGCAGTTACTCGAGTGATCTAGCTTACGAGCAGTACTTC.

Details on this clone: At the DNA level, this CDR3 is encoded by other sequences in the same sample as well. The chain has TRBV12-3 or TRBV12-4 and TRBJ1-5; D not certain. The ends were cut back, 2 bases at V and 1 base at J, with 3 bases in the middle. This CDR3 contains 13 residues. The CDR3: CASSLNSNQPQHF. The CDR3 nucleotides are TGTGCCAGCAGTTTAAACAGCAATCAGCCCCAGCATTTT.